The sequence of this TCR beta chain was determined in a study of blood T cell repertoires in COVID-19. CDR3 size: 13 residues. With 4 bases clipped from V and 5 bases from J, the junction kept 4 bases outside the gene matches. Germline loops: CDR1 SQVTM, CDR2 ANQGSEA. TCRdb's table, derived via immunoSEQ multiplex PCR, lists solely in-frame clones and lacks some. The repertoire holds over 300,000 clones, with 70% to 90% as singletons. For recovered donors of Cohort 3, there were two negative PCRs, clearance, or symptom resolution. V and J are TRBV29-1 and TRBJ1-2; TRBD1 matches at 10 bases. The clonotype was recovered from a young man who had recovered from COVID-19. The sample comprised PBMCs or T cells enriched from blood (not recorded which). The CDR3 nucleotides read TGCAGCGTTGGGGACAGGGGAGGGTATGGCTACACCTTC. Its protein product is CSVGDRGGYGYTF. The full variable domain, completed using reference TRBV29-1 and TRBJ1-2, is SAVISQKPSRDICQRGTSLTIQCQVDSQVTMMFWYRQQPGQSLTLIATANQGSEATYESGFVIDKFPISRPNLTFSTLTVSNMSPEDSSIYLCSVGDRGGYGYTFGSGTRLTVV.